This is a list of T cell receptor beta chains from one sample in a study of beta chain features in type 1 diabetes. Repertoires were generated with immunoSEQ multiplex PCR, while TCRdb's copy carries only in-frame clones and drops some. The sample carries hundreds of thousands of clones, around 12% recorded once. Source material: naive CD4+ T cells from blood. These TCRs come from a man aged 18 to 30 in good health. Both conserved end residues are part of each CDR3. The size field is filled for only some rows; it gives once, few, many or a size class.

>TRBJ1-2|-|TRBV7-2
CASQGSNRGSNYGYTF
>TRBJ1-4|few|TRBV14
CASSQRSGEKLFF
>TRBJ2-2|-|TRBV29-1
CSVPGQGFTGELFF
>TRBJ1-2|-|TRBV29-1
CSVDTANYGYTF
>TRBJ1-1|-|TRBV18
CASSPTELNTEAFF
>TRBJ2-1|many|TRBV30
CAWSVRLAGEQFF
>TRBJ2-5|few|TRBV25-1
CASSDSAGGPQETQYF
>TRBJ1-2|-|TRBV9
CASSVDLGAEYYGYTF
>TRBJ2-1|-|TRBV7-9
CASSRPRLAGSSYNEQFF
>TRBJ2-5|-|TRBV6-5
CASSYSGRGETQYF
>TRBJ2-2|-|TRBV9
CASSVVQGATGELFF
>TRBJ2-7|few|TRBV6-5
CASSATSGVTYEQYF
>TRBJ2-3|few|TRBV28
CASSLIGGGSVTDTQYF
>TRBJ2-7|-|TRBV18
CASSPTGISYEQYF
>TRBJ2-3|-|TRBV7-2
CASSLRTGGARKADTQYF
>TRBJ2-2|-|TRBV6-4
CASSRSGHQNTGELFF
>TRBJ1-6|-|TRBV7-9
CASSLGGLNSPLHF
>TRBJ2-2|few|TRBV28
CASSLLARGLNTGELFF
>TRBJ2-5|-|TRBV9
CASSVASGTKETQYF
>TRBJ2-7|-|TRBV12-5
CASGLWLAGNYEQYF
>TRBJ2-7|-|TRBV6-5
CASSYRLAFEQYF
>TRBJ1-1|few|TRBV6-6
CASSFTGANTEAFF
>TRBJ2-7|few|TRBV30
CAWSVGGVYDEQYF
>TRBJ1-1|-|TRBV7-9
CASSSRRGRTEAFF
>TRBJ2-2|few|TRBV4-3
CASSQHGGGTGELFF
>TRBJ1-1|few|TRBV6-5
CASSPDRGTEAFF
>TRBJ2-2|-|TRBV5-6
CASSYGQGAPSFTGELFF
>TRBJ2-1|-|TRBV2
CASTGTSGHNEQFF
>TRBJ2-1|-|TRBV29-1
CSVNWDRRNEQFF
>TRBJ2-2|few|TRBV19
CASSPQTGIGELFF
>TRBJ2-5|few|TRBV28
CASTRATSSLEETQYF
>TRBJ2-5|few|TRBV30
CAWSSAGGPRETQYF
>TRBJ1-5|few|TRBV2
CASGRGQPQHF
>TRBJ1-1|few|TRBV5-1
CASSGGQGGTEAFF
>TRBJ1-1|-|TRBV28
CASSSPGGANTEAFF
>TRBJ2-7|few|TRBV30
CAWNPDRGDYEQYF
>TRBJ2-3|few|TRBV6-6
CASSYSNREPDTQYF
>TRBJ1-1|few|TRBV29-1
CSGVGQAGTEAFF
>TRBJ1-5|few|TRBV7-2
CASSSTGNNQPQHF
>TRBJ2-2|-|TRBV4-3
CASSQPTGPGELFF
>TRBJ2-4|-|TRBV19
CASSNLGEAKNIQYF
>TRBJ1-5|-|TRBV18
CASSLGTGDQPQHF
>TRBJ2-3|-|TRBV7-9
CASSLSIDTQYF
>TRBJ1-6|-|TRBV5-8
CASSVGATGGTSPLHF
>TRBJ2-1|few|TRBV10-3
CAISESKGLAWNEQFF
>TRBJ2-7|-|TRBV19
CASSLSAGTGGYEQYF
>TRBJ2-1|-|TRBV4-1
CASSRGQGPFDEQFF